The rows below give T cell receptor beta chains drawn from one sample of a study of T cells after yellow fever vaccination. TCRdb fed the 5' RACE reads into MiXCR, producing one record per CDR3 protein. Of 450,000 to 650,000 distinct CDR3 sequences in the sample, approximately 12% were seen once. The material was PBMCs, obtained on the day of the yellow fever booster vaccination. These receptors all stem from a man between 25 and 39 years old who received the YFV17D yellow fever vaccine. CDR3s include the opening cysteine and the closing phenylalanine or tryptophan. A D gene is named only where the DNA matches it firmly. Expanded clones get a size class; other rows say once, few or many, or leave the size out.

V gene	D gene	J gene	clone size	CDR3 DNA	CDR3 protein
TRBV7-2	NA	TRBJ2-1	few	TGTGCCAGCAGCTTAGCATTATCCGGCAGGGGCAATGAGCAGTTCTTC	CASSLALSGRGNEQFF
TRBV6-5	TRBD1	TRBJ1-1	NA	TGTGCCAGCAGTTACGGACAGGGGGCCGGGAACACTGAAGCTTTCTTT	CASSYGQGAGNTEAFF
TRBV20-1	TRBD1	TRBJ1-1	NA	TGCAGTGCCCCGGACAGGGGAGCTTTCTTT	CSAPDRGAFF
TRBV7-8	TRBD2	TRBJ2-5	few	TGTGCCAGCAGCCCGGGACTATCAATGGAGACCCAGTACTTC	CASSPGLSMETQYF
TRBV11-2	NA	TRBJ2-1	NA	TGTGCCAGCAGCTCGCATCCAGGGTTCACCAATGAGCAGTTCTTC	CASSSHPGFTNEQFF
TRBV5-1	NA	TRBJ1-5	few	TGCGCCAGCAGCCCAGACCACTATGGACAGCCCCAGCATTTT	CASSPDHYGQPQHF
TRBV18	TRBD2	TRBJ2-3	few	TGTGCCAGCTACTCTAGCGGGCACACAGATACGCAGTATTTT	CASYSSGHTDTQYF
TRBV27	NA	TRBJ1-2	NA	TGTGCCAGCAGTCCAAAGGGTCGGGGCTACACCTTC	CASSPKGRGYTF
TRBV9	TRBD1	TRBJ2-3	few	TGTGCCAGCAGCGTGGGACAGGGAAGTAGAGATACGCAGTATTTT	CASSVGQGSRDTQYF
TRBV30	NA	TRBJ2-6	NA	TGTGCCTGGAGTGTACCGAGCTTTGGGGCCAACGTCCTGACTTTC	CAWSVPSFGANVLTF
TRBV7-2	NA	TRBJ2-1	few	TGTGCCAGCAGCTCCGGGACAACCCAGTTCTTC	CASSSGTTQFF
TRBV6-2/TRBV6-3	NA	TRBJ2-5	few	TGTGCCAGCAGTTCCTCTTACGTCGAGACCCAGTACTTC	CASSSSYVETQYF
TRBV6-2/TRBV6-3	NA	TRBJ1-2	few	TGTGCCAGCAGTAACCGGGCCCTGAGCTATGGCTACACCTTC	CASSNRALSYGYTF
TRBV6-5	NA	TRBJ1-3	NA	TGCGCAACGGGCCCCTCTGGAAACACCATATATTTT	CATGPSGNTIYF
TRBV12-3/TRBV12-4	NA	TRBJ1-5	NA	TGTGCCAGCAGGGGCGAGGGCAGGCAGCCCCAGCATTTT	CASRGEGRQPQHF
TRBV5-1	NA	TRBJ2-3	NA	TGCGCCAGCTCCATCCAGGACAAGAGCACAGATACGCAGTATTTT	CASSIQDKSTDTQYF
TRBV20-1	NA	TRBJ2-5	few	TGCAGTGCTAGAAGAGGGGAAGGCGAGACCCAGTACTTC	CSARRGEGETQYF
TRBV7-2	TRBD2	TRBJ2-2	NA	TGTGCCAGCAGCTTGGGGACTAGCGGGATAGGTACCGGGGAGCTGTTTTTT	CASSLGTSGIGTGELFF
TRBV20-1	NA	TRBJ2-3	few	TGCAGTGCGGAGACTGACTACGCGCAGTATTTT	CSAETDYAQYF
TRBV7-6	NA	TRBJ2-3	few	TGTGCCAGCAGCTTAGCTGCGAGTACTAGCACAGATACGCAGTATTTT	CASSLAASTSTDTQYF
TRBV5-1	NA	TRBJ2-3	NA	TGCGCCAGCAGCCTCCAGGGGAACACAGATACGCAGTATTTT	CASSLQGNTDTQYF
TRBV18	NA	TRBJ2-5	NA	TGTGCCAGCTCACCCGGGGGATCCAAAGAGACCCAGTACTTC	CASSPGGSKETQYF
TRBV11-2	NA	TRBJ2-4	NA	TGTGCCAGCAGCTTCTGGCTAGCCAAAAACATTCAGTACTTC	CASSFWLAKNIQYF
TRBV12-3/TRBV12-4	TRBD1	TRBJ2-2	NA	TGTGCCAGCAGTTCGAGCCAGGGGGCTTTGAACACCGGGGAGCTGTTTTTT	CASSSSQGALNTGELFF
TRBV12-3/TRBV12-4	TRBD2	TRBJ2-1	few	TGTGCCAGCAGTTCCCCCCGAACTAGCGGGAGTACGTATGAGCAGTTCTTC	CASSSPRTSGSTYEQFF
TRBV20-1	NA	TRBJ2-6	NA	TGCAGTGCTAGAGGTGGGGCCAACGTCCTGACTTTC	CSARGGANVLTF
TRBV10-3	NA	TRBJ1-1	few	TGTGCCATCAGTGAGTCGTTAGGGGCGAACACTGAAGCTTTCTTT	CAISESLGANTEAFF
TRBV11-2	NA	TRBJ1-4	few	TGTGCCAGCAGCCCAATGAACACAAGGAGCGGACTGTTTTTT	CASSPMNTRSGLFF
TRBV6-1	NA	TRBJ2-1	many	TGTGCCAGCAGAAGTGTGGCGGGTGGTGAGCAGTTCTTC	CASRSVAGGEQFF
TRBV5-1	NA	TRBJ2-3	NA	TGCGCCAGCAGCAGGTACAGGGTCGCCACAGATACGCAGTATTTT	CASSRYRVATDTQYF
TRBV28	NA	TRBJ1-5	few	TGTGCCAGCAGGCTTCGCACTTGGGGTCAGCCCCAGCATTTT	CASRLRTWGQPQHF
TRBV4-2	NA	TRBJ1-4	NA	TGTGCCAGCAGCCAAGAGGATGAGCGTGAAAAACTGTTTTTT	CASSQEDEREKLFF
TRBV12-3/TRBV12-4	NA	TRBJ2-1	NA	TGTGCCAGCAGCCTCACGGCCAGGACCTACAATGAGCAGTTCTTC	CASSLTARTYNEQFF
TRBV9	NA	TRBJ2-1	NA	TGTGCCAGTGGCTCTGGGAGCTCCTACAATGAGCAGTTCTTC	CASGSGSSYNEQFF
TRBV5-1	NA	TRBJ2-3	many	TGCGCCAGCAGCCTAGTTGTCGCAGATACGCAGTATTTT	CASSLVVADTQYF
TRBV5-1	TRBD1	TRBJ2-7	few	TGCGCCAGCAGCTTTTGGGTCCCCTTACAGGGGGCTTTGGACGAGCAGTACTTC	CASSFWVPLQGALDEQYF
TRBV20-1	NA	TRBJ2-5	NA	TGCAGTGCTAGAGGCACTGCGCGGGAGACCCAGTACTTC	CSARGTARETQYF
TRBV7-6	NA	TRBJ1-5	few	TGTGCCAGCAGCTTAGCACAGGATCAGCCCCAGCATTTT	CASSLAQDQPQHF
TRBV29-1	NA	TRBJ2-3	NA	TGCAGCGTTGATCACACGGGAGAGGAAGATACGCAGTATTTT	CSVDHTGEEDTQYF
TRBV28	NA	TRBJ1-6	NA	TGTGCCAGCAGTTACCGGGGGCGAAAGGCACCCCTCCACTTT	CASSYRGRKAPLHF
TRBV7-2	NA	TRBJ2-7	NA	TGTGCCAGCGGGAACGGGGGTTTTACCTACGAGCAGTACTTC	CASGNGGFTYEQYF
TRBV20-1	NA	TRBJ2-7	NA	TGCAGTGCTAGAGATCAATGGAGAGAGACCTACGAGCAGTACTTC	CSARDQWRETYEQYF
TRBV15	NA	TRBJ2-7	NA	TGTGCCACCAGCAGAGAAAGGCTCCCCTACGAGCAGTACTTC	CATSRERLPYEQYF
TRBV4-2	TRBD2	TRBJ2-2	NA	TGTGCCAGCAGCCAAGGCACTAGCGGGAGCGGCACCGGGGAGCTGTTTTTT	CASSQGTSGSGTGELFF
TRBV29-1	TRBD2	TRBJ2-1	few	TGCAGCGTCGAGGGGCGGGAGAACAATGAGCAGTTCTTC	CSVEGRENNEQFF
TRBV7-9	TRBD2	TRBJ2-3	few	TGTGCCAGCAGCCGGACTAGCGGGGGGGAGCGGGATACGCAGTATTTT	CASSRTSGGERDTQYF
TRBV5-1	TRBD2	TRBJ2-1	NA	TGCGCCAGCACCCGACTAGCGGGCTCCTACAATGAGCAGTTCTTC	CASTRLAGSYNEQFF
TRBV18	NA	TRBJ2-1	few	TGTGCCAGCTCACGAGAGCGGGGGACAGGGAGGTTAAATGAGCAGTTCTTC	CASSRERGTGRLNEQFF
TRBV27	NA	TRBJ2-4	few	TGTGCCAGCAGTTCTCAACCGGGGGTCTACATTCAGTACTTC	CASSSQPGVYIQYF
TRBV14	NA	TRBJ2-5	few	TGTGCCAGCAGCTTCTTCGTTGGGGAGACCCAGTACTTC	CASSFFVGETQYF
TRBV12-3/TRBV12-4	TRBD1	TRBJ2-5	many	TGTGCCAGCAGTTCGGACAGGCAATTGGGGCAAGAGACCCAGTACTTC	CASSSDRQLGQETQYF
TRBV24-1	TRBD2	TRBJ2-1	few	TGTGCCACCGGTTCCGGGACTAGCCGCGATGAGCAGTTCTTC	CATGSGTSRDEQFF
TRBV9	TRBD2	TRBJ2-3	NA	TGTGCCAGCAGCGTAATCGCGGGAGAGACAGATACGCAGTATTTT	CASSVIAGETDTQYF